These 13 T cell receptor beta chains originate from one sample sequenced in a study of cytomegalovirus exposure and HLA in healthy donors. Clones were read by immunoSEQ multiplex PCR, and TCRdb kept only the in-frame ones, dropping some. The data contain some 250,000 clones, 70% to 90% of them singletons. Sequenced: PBMCs. The receptors shown here come from a woman in her twenties or thirties in good health and CMV-seropositive.

The V and J genes are TRBV6-1 and TRBJ2-2; 10 bases map to TRBD2. CDR3 length equals 14 residues. CDR1 and CDR2 (germline): MNHNS, SASEGT. The junction had 2 bases not matched to a gene; V was cut back by 5 bases and J by 5 bases. The CDR3 nucleotides read TGTGCCAGCAGTACTAGCGGGGAGACCGGGGAGCTGTTTTTT. Translation: CASSTSGETGELFF.

This sequence joins TRBV25-1 and TRBJ1-4; 9 bases align to TRBD1. CDR3 length: 17 amino acids. The germline V gene has CDR1 MGHDK and CDR2 SYGVNS. V dropped 0 bases and J dropped 8; count of bases not matched to a gene: 10. The CDR3 coding sequence is TGTGCCAGCAGTGAATATTTCGTGGGACAGGGCGGCGAAAAACTGTTTTTT. Translating it yields CASSEYFVGQGGEKLFF.

The gene calls are TRBV7-9 and TRBJ1-2; D unresolved. Germline V gene data show CDR1 as SEHNR and CDR2 as FQNEAQ (reference sequence). This CDR3 region has 13 residues. Trimming removed 1 base from V and 8 bases from J, with 11 bases in between. The CDR3 DNA is TGTGCCAGCAGCTTAGACTCTCCCGGGGGCTACACCTTC. This gives the protein CASSLDSPGGYTF.

A few counts support this clone. The gene calls are TRBV11-3 and TRBJ2-7, with a tentative D call TRBD1 (6 bases). The germline V gene encodes CDR1 SGHNT and CDR2 YENEEA. The CDR3 sequence is 14 residues long. V lost 6 bases and J 6 bases, leaving 18 bases between the germline ends. The CDR3 coding sequence is TGTGCCAGCAGGGGCTTCTCAGGGGCTGGCGAGCAGTACTTC. This gives the protein CASRGFSGAGEQYF. The full variable domain, rest sourced from reference TRBV11-3 and TRBJ2-7, is EAGVVQSPRYKIIEKKQPVAFWCNPISGHNTLYWYLQNLGQGPELLIRYENEEAVDDSQLPKDRFSAERLKGVDSTLKIQPAELGDSAVYLCASRGFSGAGEQYFGPGTRLTVT.

This chain connects TRBV30 to TRBJ1-1, with a possible D match to TRBD1 (5 bases). The germline V and J ends were trimmed by 0 bases and 8 bases, with 10 bases remaining between them. Germline-derived CDR1 and CDR2 are GTSNPN and SVGIG (reference sequence). This CDR3 contains 12 residues. The CDR3 coding sequence is TGTGCCTGGAGTGTACTGGGGCAGGAAGCTTTCTTT. This encodes CAWSVLGQEAFF.

V and J are TRBV4-1 and TRBJ2-1; 8 positions agree with TRBD2. The length of the CDR3 is 15 residues. Germline V gene sequence: CDR1 MGHRA, CDR2 YSYEKL. Unmatched junction bases numbered 1, after V lost 1 base and J lost 2 bases. The CDR3 here is CASSQVLAAYNEQFF. CDR3 coding DNA: TGCGCCAGCAGCCAAGTACTAGCGGCCTACAATGAGCAGTTCTTC.

The genes are TRBV6-1 and TRBJ1-5, with 7 positions matching TRBD1. CDR1 is MNHNS, CDR2 SASEGT, per germline. J gave up 4 bases and V 6 bases, and 6 bases lay outside the gene matches. The CDR3 length is 14 residues. The CDR3 region has the DNA TGTGCCAGCAGAACCGGGACAGAAAATCAGCCCCAGCATTTT. Encoded protein: CASRTGTENQPQHF.

CDR3 protein: CASSARRRGAGNEQFF. For the CDR3, the DNA is TGTGCCAGCAGCGCAAGGCGGCGGGGTGCGGGCAATGAGCAGTTCTTC. V and J are TRBV28 and TRBJ2-1; tentatively, D is TRBD2 (6 bases). The germline V gene encodes CDR1 MDHEN and CDR2 SYDVKM. V shed 6 bases and J shed 6 bases, with 21 bases lying between them. The length of the CDR3 is 16 residues. Variable domain in full (rest from reference TRBV28 and TRBJ2-1): DVKVTQSSRYLVKRTGEKVFLECVQDMDHENMFWYRQDPGLGLRLIYFSYDVKMKEKGDIPEGYSVSREKKERFSLILESASTNQTSMYLCASSARRRGAGNEQFFGPGTRLTVL.

The chain recombines TRBV27 with TRBJ1-5; D unclear. Trimming left V 3 bases short and J 4 bases short, with 13 bases between. CDR3 length: 15 amino acids. CDR1 MNHEY and CDR2 SMNVEV come from the germline V gene (reference sequence). The CDR3 DNA reads TGTGCCAGCAGTTTGGGAGGGCTTCGGAATCAGCCCCAGCATTTT. Amino acids: CASSLGGLRNQPQHF.

V is TRBV19 and J is TRBJ2-1, with 9 bases lining up with TRBD2. The CDR3 contains 16 residues. Trimming at V came to 5 bases and at J to 4 bases, leaving 9 bases not matched to a gene. In germline, CDR1 is LNHDA, CDR2 SQIVND (reference sequence). The CDR3, as DNA: TGTGCCAGTAGTTCGGCGGGACTAGCAATATACAATGAGCAGTTCTTC. As protein: CASSSAGLAIYNEQFF.

The genes are TRBV27 and TRBJ2-5; 9 bases align to TRBD2. Germline V lookup: CDR1 MNHEY, CDR2 SMNVEV (reference sequence). J lost 3 bases, V lost 7 bases, and 6 bases had no gene match. The CDR3 runs 14 residues. The CDR3 DNA reads TGTGCCAGCAAGGGGGCGGGAGGGGAAGAGACCCAGTACTTC. Translating it yields CASKGAGGEETQYF.

The chain uses TRBV18 and TRBJ2-1; TRBD2 matches at 11 bases. CDR1 and CDR2 (germline): KGHSH, LQKENI. V lost 6 bases to trimming and J lost 4 bases; unmatched junction nucleotides: 5. The CDR3 extends over 15 amino acids. The CDR3 nucleotides are TGTGCCAGCTCGCCTAGCGGGAGGATTTACAATGAGCAGTTCTTC. It specifies CASSPSGRIYNEQFF.

This clone was counted a few times. The gene calls are TRBV5-1 and TRBJ1-2; 11 bases line up with TRBD1. After removal of 4 bases from V and 11 bases from J, the junction contained 10 bases not matched to a gene. CDR1 is SGHRS and CDR2 is YFSETQ in the germline V gene. The CDR3 contains 14 residues. The CDR3 DNA sequence: TGCGCCAGCAGCCCGGAAGGGACAGGGGGTTTATACACCTTC. This sequence encodes CASSPEGTGGLYTF.